The 17 T cell receptor beta chains reported below all come from one sample, sequenced in a study of shared clonotypes between healthy human individuals. TCRdb's table, derived via immunoSEQ multiplex PCR, lists solely in-frame clones and lacks some. The repertoire has 400,000 to 600,000 clones, more than 75% of them found once; the top ten carry about 13%. Sequences were obtained from PBMCs. The receptor set was obtained from a middle-aged woman in good health. Some clones in this sample may be carry-over from other donors' samples.

DNA of the CDR3: TGTGCCAGCAGCCCCACACAGGGGGCATCTGAAGCTTTCTTT. Translating it yields CASSPTQGASEAFF. This rearrangement joins TRBV9 to TRBJ1-1; the match to TRBD1 covers 9 bases. Unmatched junction bases numbered 7, after V lost 4 bases and J lost 6 bases. The CDR3 spans 14 residues. Germline V gives CDR1 SGDLS, CDR2 YYNGEE.

This sequence joins TRBV28 and TRBJ2-5, with D tentatively TRBD1 (5 bases). V shed 6 bases and J shed 5 bases, with 16 bases lying between them. CDR3 size: 14 residues. The germline V gene encodes CDR1 MDHEN and CDR2 SYDVKM. The chain's CDR3 is CASRQVGRAETQYF. CDR3 nucleotide sequence: TGTGCCAGCAGACAAGTGGGCAGGGCCGAGACCCAGTACTTC.

Here the CDR3 DNA reads TGTGCCAGCGAAGCGGGGATAGCGTACAATGAGCAGTTCTTC. Translating gives CASEAGIAYNEQFF. V usage is TRBV2 and J usage is TRBJ2-1, with 7 bases aligning to TRBD2. With V trimmed by 8 bases and J by 4 bases, 8 bases remained unmatched. The V gene's germline CDR1 is SNHLY and CDR2 FYNNEI. The CDR3 sequence is 14 residues long. The full variable domain, with the rest looked up from reference TRBV2 and TRBJ2-1, is EPEVTQTPSHQVTQMGQEVILRCVPISNHLYFYWYRQILGQKVEFLVSFYNNEISEKSEIFDDQFSVERPDGSNFTLKIRSTKLEDSAMYFCASEAGIAYNEQFFGPGTRLTVL.

A single count supports this clone. This chain joins TRBV28 and TRBJ2-7, with TRBD1 as a possible D gene (6 bases). The CDR3 has 13 residues. Germline assignment: CDR1 MDHEN and CDR2 SYDVKM. Trimming removed 7 bases at V and 2 bases at J, with 12 bases between. In DNA form, the CDR3 reads TGTGCCAGCATGCGACAGGTTACCTACGAGCAGTACTTC. Its translation is CASMRQVTYEQYF. Full variable domain (rest looked up from reference TRBV28 and TRBJ2-7): DVKVTQSSRYLVKRTGEKVFLECVQDMDHENMFWYRQDPGLGLRLIYFSYDVKMKEKGDIPEGYSVSREKKERFSLILESASTNQTSMYLCASMRQVTYEQYFGPGTRLTVT.

The chain has TRBV5-4 and TRBJ1-2, with 10 bases lining up with TRBD1. The ends lost 3 bases at V and 5 bases at J; junction bases unmatched: 4. CDR1 SGHNT and CDR2 YYREEE come from the germline V gene (reference sequence). The CDR3 spans 14 residues. CDR3 protein: CASSSGQGKYGYTF. The CDR3 coding sequence is TGTGCCAGCAGCTCGGGACAGGGGAAGTATGGCTACACCTTC.

The table lists this clone with a few counts. This CDR3 is also generated by other DNA sequences in the sample. The CDR3 sequence is CASRSPGANTEAFF. Here the CDR3 DNA reads TGTGCCAGCAGGTCCCCGGGAGCGAACACTGAAGCTTTCTTT. The chain carries TRBV28 and TRBJ1-1, with D hard to call. V lost 6 bases, J lost 1 base, and 12 bases lay in between. CDR3 length equals 14 residues. Germline V gene sequence: CDR1 MDHEN, CDR2 SYDVKM.

This clone has at least ten counts. Other DNA sequences of this sample code for an identical CDR3. This chain links TRBV7-9 with TRBJ1-1, with a weak D call TRBD1 (5 bases). Germline CDR1 reads SEHNR; CDR2 reads FQNEAQ (reference sequence). There are 15 residues in the CDR3. Trimming pared 5 bases from V and 6 bases from J, leaving 19 bases between. Written as DNA, the CDR3 is TGTGCCAGCAGCCCTCGCTCGGCGGGGGATTCTGAAGCTTTCTTT. This sequence encodes CASSPRSAGDSEAFF.

At least ten counts were recorded for this clone. The sample has other DNA sequences that encode this CDR3 too. This chain links TRBV30 with TRBJ1-1; perhaps TRBD1 as D (6 bases). V lost 3 bases and J lost 1, with 15 bases in between. Germline V CDR1 and CDR2: GTSNPN, SVGIG (reference sequence). The CDR3 sequence is 15 residues long. CDR3 sequence: CAWSLGQKKNTEAFF. The CDR3 nucleotides are TGTGCCTGGAGCCTTGGACAGAAAAAGAACACTGAAGCTTTCTTT.

The V and J genes are TRBV6-1 and TRBJ2-1; D gene ambiguous. The germline V gene has CDR1 MNHNS and CDR2 SASEGT. Deletions cut 9 bases from V and 2 bases from J, with 14 bases between. CDR3 length: 14 amino acids. CDR3 nucleotide sequence: TGTGCCAGTATGAGACCTCCGACCTACAATGAGCAGTTCTTC. As protein: CASMRPPTYNEQFF.

The rearrangement joins TRBV5-1 to TRBJ1-4, with D unclear. V gave up 1 base and J gave up 5 bases, with 6 bases separating them. Germline V lookup: CDR1 SGHRS, CDR2 YFSETQ. CDR3 size: 13 residues. CDR3 in DNA: TGCGCCAGCAGCTTGCCAGAGAATGAAAAACTGTTTTTT. Its translation: CASSLPENEKLFF.

Concerning this clone: It differs at one base from a far larger clone, so likely a read error. The CDR3 DNA follows: TGCAGCATTGAAGATGAGGGCAGGGCAGGCGGCTACACCTTC. This codes for CSIEDEGRAGGYTF. V and J are TRBV29-1 and TRBJ1-2; the D gene is possibly TRBD1 (5 bases). Germline lookup yields CDR1 SQVTM and CDR2 ANQGSEA. This CDR3 is 14 amino acids long.

This chain uses TRBV18 with TRBJ2-2, with 7 positions matching TRBD2. V shed 3 bases and J 6 bases; nucleotides not matched to a gene: 13. In germline, CDR1 is KGHSH, CDR2 LQKENI. The CDR3 totals 17 residues. The CDR3 spells CASSPLDGLLAPGELFF. The CDR3 nucleotides read TGTGCCAGCTCACCCCTGGACGGCCTACTAGCGCCCGGGGAGCTGTTTTTT.

The genes are TRBV18 and TRBJ1-1; 8 nucleotides agree with TRBD1. From germline, CDR1 is KGHSH and CDR2 LQKENI. After removal of 4 bases from V and 6 bases from J, the junction contained 10 bases not matched to a gene. This CDR3 has 15 residues. This chain's CDR3 is CASSQGTGLVAEAFF. The CDR3 DNA reads TGTGCCAGCTCACAAGGGACAGGTTTGGTGGCTGAAGCTTTCTTT. Full variable domain (remainder filled in from reference TRBV18 and TRBJ1-1): NAGVMQNPRHLVRRRGQEARLRCSPMKGHSHVYWYRQLPEEGLKFMVYLQKENIIDESGMPKERFSAEFPKEGPSILRIQQVVRGDSAAYFCASSQGTGLVAEAFFGQGTRLTVV.

Within the sample, this clone is medium-sized. The CDR3 sequence is CASSTRQTNSYEQYF. As DNA, the CDR3 is TGTGCCAGTAGTACCCGACAGACCAACTCCTACGAGCAGTACTTC. This sequence joins TRBV19 and TRBJ2-7; D perhaps matches TRBD1 (5 bases). The germline gives CDR1 LNHDA, CDR2 SQIVND (reference sequence). The CDR3 totals 15 residues. Trimming pared 4 bases from V and 0 bases from J, leaving 13 bases between.

The chain carries TRBV5-6 and TRBJ2-4; 10 bases align to TRBD2. Trimming took 4 bases from V and 1 from J; bases not matched to a gene: 8. CDR1 SGHDT and CDR2 YYEEEE come from the germline V gene. CDR3 length: 17 amino acids. The CDR3 DNA sequence: TGTGCCAGCAGCCCTCAGCGGGAGGGCCGGGCCAAAAACATTCAGTACTTC. It is translated as CASSPQREGRAKNIQYF.

The chain uses TRBV6-6 and TRBJ2-1; TRBD2 agrees at 12 bases. Looked up from germline, CDR1 is MNHNY and CDR2 is SVGAGI (reference sequence). The CDR3 length is 13 residues. Trimming cost V 7 bases and J 9 bases; bases outside gene matches: 4. The CDR3 loop reads CASKLLAGGEQFF. The CDR3 nucleotides read TGTGCCAGCAAACTACTAGCGGGGGGTGAGCAGTTCTTC.

The chain has TRBV5-4 and TRBJ2-7, with 15 bases matching TRBD2. From germline, CDR1 is SGHNT and CDR2 YYREEE (reference sequence). The trim removed 3 bases at V and 2 bases at J, leaving 3 bases unmatched. The CDR3 is 16 amino acids. The CDR3 here is CASSSGLAGGTYEQYF. The CDR3 bases are TGTGCCAGCAGCTCGGGACTAGCGGGGGGAACCTACGAGCAGTACTTC.